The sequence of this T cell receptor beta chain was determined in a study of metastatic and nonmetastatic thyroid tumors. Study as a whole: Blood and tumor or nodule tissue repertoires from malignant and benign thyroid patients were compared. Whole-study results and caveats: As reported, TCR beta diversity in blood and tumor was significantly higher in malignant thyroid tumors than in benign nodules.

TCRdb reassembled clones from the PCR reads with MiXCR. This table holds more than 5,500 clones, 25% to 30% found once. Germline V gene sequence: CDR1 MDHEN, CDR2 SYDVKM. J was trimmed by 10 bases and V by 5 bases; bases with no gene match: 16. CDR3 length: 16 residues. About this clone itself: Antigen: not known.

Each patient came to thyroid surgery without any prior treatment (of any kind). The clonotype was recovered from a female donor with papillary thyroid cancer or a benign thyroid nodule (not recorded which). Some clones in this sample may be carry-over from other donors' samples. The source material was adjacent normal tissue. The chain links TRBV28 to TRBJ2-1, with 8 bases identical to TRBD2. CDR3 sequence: CASSLQLAVVPMEQFF. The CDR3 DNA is TGTGCCAGCAGTCTCCAACTAGCGGTCGTACCGATGGAGCAGTTCTTC. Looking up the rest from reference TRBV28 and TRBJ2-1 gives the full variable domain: DVKVTQSSRYLVKRTGEKVFLECVQDMDHENMFWYRQDPGLGLRLIYFSYDVKMKEKGDIPEGYSVSREKKERFSLILESASTNQTSMYLCASSLQLAVVPMEQFFGPGTRLTVL.